This TCR beta chain was sequenced during a study of cytomegalovirus exposure and HLA in healthy donors. Study background: Early release data held 75 million to 100 million unique TCRs from HLA-typed donors. Whole-study results and caveats: The likely origin of a cluster of highly shared sequence variants was a sequencing artifact. Some V segments (TRBV6-2 and TRBV6-3 among them) were excluded as indistinguishable.

Every donor was a healthy person donating bone marrow. Details on this clone: Its antigen is unknown.

J gave up 1 base and V 11 bases, and 8 bases lay outside the gene matches. Germline CDR1 is MNHEY and CDR2 is SMNVEV (reference sequence). The CDR3 is 14 amino acids. The primer mix had 60 Vbeta and 13 Jbeta primers. Here immunoSEQ multiplex PCR was the method, and the copy in TCRdb shows in-frame clones only, minus some. The sample has roughly 100,000 clones, 60% to 80% seen once; the top ten hold approximately 5%. The sequenced material came from PBMCs. The J gene is TRBJ2-3, the V gene TRBV27, with 8 bases lining up with TRBD2. The sequence was obtained from a man aged 60 to 69 in good health and CMV-seropositive. Here the CDR3 reads CAAREAGGTDTQYF. In DNA, the CDR3 is TGTGCCGCCCGGGAAGCGGGGGGCACAGATACGCAGTATTTT.